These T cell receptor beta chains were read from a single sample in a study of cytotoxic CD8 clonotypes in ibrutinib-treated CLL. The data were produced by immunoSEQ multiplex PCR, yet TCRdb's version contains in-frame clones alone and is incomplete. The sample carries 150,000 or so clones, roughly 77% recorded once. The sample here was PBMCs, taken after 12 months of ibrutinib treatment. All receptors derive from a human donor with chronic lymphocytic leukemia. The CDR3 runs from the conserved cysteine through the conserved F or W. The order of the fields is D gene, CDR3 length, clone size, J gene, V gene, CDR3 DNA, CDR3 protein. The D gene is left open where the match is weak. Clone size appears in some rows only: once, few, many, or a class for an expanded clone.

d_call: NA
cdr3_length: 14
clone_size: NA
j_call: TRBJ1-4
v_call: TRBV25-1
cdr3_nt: TGTGCCAGCAGTGACTCGACAACTAATGAAAAACTGTTTTTT
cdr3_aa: CASSDSTTNEKLFF

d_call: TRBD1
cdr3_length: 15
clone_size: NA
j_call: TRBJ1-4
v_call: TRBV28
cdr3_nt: TGTGCCAGCAGTATCGACAGGGGGAGGGGAGAAAAACTGTTTTTT
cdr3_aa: CASSIDRGRGEKLFF

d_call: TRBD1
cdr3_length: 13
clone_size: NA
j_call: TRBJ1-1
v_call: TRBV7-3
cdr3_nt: TGTGCCAGCAGCTCCCCGACAGGGGCTGAAGCTTTCTTT
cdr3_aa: CASSSPTGAEAFF

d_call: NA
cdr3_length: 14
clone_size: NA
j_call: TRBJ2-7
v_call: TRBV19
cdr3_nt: TGTGCCAGTAGTATCGTAAACTCCCCCTACGAGCAGTACTTC
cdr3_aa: CASSIVNSPYEQYF

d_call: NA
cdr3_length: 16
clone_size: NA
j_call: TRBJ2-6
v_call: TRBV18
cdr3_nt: TGTGCCAGCTCACCACTACTCGGCCCTGGGGCCAACGTCCTGACTTTC
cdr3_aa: CASSPLLGPGANVLTF

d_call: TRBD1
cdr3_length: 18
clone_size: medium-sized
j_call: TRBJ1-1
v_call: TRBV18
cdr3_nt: TGTGCCAGCTCACCACCGATGGGGACAGGGGCCCTGAACACTGAAGCTTTCTTT
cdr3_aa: CASSPPMGTGALNTEAFF

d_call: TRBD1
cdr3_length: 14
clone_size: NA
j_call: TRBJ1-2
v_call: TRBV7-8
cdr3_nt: TGTGCCAGCAGCTTAGACAGAGACAGGGTTGGCTACACCTTC
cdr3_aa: CASSLDRDRVGYTF

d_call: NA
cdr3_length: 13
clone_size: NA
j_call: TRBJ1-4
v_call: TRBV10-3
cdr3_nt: TGTGCCGTAACACCGGGGCCTAATGAAAAACTGTTTTTT
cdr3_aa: CAVTPGPNEKLFF

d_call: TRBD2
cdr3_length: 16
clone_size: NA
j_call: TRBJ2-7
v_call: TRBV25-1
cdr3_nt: TGTGCCAGCAGTGGGAGGACTAGCGGGAGTTTGTACGAGCAGTACTTC
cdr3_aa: CASSGRTSGSLYEQYF

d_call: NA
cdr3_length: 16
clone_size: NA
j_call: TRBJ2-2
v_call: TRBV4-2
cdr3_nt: TGTGCCAGCAGCCAGGGGGAGGCTGCCGGGACCGGGGAGCTGTTTTTT
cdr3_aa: CASSQGEAAGTGELFF

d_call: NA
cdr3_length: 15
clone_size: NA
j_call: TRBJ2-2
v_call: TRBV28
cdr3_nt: TGTGCCAGCAGTTTTCATGGGACTGGTTCCGGGGAGCTGTTTTTT
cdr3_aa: CASSFHGTGSGELFF

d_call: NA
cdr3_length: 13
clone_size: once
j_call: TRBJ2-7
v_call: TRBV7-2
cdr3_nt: TGTGCCAGCAGCTTAGATGGCACCTTGCCAGAGTACTTC
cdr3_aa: CASSLDGTLPEYF

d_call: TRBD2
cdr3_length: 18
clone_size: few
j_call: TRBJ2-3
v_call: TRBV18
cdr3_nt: TGTGCCAGCTCACCAAATTTGAATATAGCGGGAGCCACAGATACGCAGTATTTT
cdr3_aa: CASSPNLNIAGATDTQYF

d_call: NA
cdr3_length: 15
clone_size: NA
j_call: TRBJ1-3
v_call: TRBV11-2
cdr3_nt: TGTGCCAGCAGCTTAATGACAGTCTCTGGAAACACCATATATTTT
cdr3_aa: CASSLMTVSGNTIYF

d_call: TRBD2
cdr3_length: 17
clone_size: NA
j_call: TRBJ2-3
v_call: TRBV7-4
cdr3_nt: TGTGCCAGCAGCCCACCGGGGGGGGACCTCCGCACAGATACGCAGTATTTT
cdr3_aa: CASSPPGGDLRTDTQYF

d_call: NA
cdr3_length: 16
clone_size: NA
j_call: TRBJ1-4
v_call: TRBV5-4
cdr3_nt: TGTGCCAGCAGCCAGGACTCAGGGGCAACAAATGAAAAACTGTTTTTT
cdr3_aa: CASSQDSGATNEKLFF

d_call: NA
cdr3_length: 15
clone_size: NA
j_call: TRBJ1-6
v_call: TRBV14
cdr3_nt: TGTGCCAGCAGCCAAGGTCAAGGGGATAATTCACCCCTCCACTTT
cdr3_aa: CASSQGQGDNSPLHF

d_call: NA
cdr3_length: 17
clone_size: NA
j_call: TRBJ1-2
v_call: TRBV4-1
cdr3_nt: TGCGCCAGCAGCCAAGGGAGACTGGACAGAGCCGGCTATGGCTACACCTTC
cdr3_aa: CASSQGRLDRAGYGYTF

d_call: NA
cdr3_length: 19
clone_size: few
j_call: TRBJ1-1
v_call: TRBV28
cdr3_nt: TGTGCCAGCAGTTCCTTTATAAGCAGGGGCCTCCGAGATAACACTGAAGCTTTCTTT
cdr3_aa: CASSSFISRGLRDNTEAFF

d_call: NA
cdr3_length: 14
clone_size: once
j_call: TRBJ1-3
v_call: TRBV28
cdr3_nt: TGTGCCAGCAGTGCAGGGAGCTCTGGAAACACCATATATTTT
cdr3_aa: CASSAGSSGNTIYF

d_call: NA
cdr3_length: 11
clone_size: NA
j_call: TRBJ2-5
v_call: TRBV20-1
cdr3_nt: TGCAGTGCCCTCTTGAGGGAGACCCAGTACTTC
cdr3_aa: CSALLRETQYF

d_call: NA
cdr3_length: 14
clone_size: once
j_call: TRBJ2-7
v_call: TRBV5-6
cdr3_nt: TGTGCCAGCACCCTTGGGTCAGGGATATACGAGCAGTACTTC
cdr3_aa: CASTLGSGIYEQYF

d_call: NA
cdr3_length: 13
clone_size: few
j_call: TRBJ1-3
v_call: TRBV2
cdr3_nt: TGTGCCAGCAGTTCCATCTCTGGAAACACCATATATTTT
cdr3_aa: CASSSISGNTIYF

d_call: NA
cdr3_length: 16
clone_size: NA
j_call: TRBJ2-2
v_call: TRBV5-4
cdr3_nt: TGTGCCAGCAGCCCCCATGTAGGAGGAGACACCGGGGAGCTGTTTTTT
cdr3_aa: CASSPHVGGDTGELFF

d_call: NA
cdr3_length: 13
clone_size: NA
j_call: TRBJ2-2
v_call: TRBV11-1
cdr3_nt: TGTGCCAGCAGTCTACAGAACACCGGGGAGCTGTTTTTT
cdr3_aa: CASSLQNTGELFF

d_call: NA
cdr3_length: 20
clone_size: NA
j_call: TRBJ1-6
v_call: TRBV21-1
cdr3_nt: TGTGCCAGCAGCAAAGGGCGCGGGGCGGAAGAGGTCCACTATAATTCACCCCTCCACTTT
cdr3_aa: CASSKGRGAEEVHYNSPLHF

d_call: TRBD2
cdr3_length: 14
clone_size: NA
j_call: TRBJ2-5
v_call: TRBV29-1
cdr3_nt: TGCAGCGTTGAGGAGCGGGGGGGCTATGAGACCCAGTACTTC
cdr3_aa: CSVEERGGYETQYF

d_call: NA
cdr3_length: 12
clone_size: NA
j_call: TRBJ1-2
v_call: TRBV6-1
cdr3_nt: TGTGCCAGCATTGCGCGCGACTATGGCTACACCTTC
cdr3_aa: CASIARDYGYTF

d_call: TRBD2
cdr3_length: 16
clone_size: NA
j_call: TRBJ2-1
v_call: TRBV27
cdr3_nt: TGTGCCAGCAGTCCTTTTATCGGGGGGGGTATTGTTGAGCAGTTCTTC
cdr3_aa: CASSPFIGGGIVEQFF

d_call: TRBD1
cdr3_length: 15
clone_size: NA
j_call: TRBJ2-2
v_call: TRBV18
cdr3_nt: TGTGCCAGCTCACCACGGGAACAGGGGGCCGGGGAGCTGTTTTTT
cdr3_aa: CASSPREQGAGELFF

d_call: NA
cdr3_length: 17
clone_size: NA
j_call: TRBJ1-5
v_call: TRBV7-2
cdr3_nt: TGTGCCAGCAGCTTTCGCCCGACAGATTATAGCAATCAGCCCCAGCATTTT
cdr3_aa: CASSFRPTDYSNQPQHF

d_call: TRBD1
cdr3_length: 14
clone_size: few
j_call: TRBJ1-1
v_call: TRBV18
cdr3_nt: TGTGCCAGCTCACACCGACAGGGACACGCTGAAGCTTTCTTT
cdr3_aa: CASSHRQGHAEAFF

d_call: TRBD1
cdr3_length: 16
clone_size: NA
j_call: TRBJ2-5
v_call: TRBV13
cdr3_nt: TGTGCCAGCAGCAACACCATCGGGACAGCCCAAGAGACCCAGTACTTC
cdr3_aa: CASSNTIGTAQETQYF

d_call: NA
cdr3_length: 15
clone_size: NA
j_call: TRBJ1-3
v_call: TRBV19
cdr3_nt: TGTGCCAGTACCTTAAGGCAGACCTCTGGAAACACCATATATTTT
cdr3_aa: CASTLRQTSGNTIYF

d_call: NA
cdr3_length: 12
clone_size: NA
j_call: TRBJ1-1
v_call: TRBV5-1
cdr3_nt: TGCGCCAGCAGCTTGACAGGCCTCGGGGCTTTCTTT
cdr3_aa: CASSLTGLGAFF

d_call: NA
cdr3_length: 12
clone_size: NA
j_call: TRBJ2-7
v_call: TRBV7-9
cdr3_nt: TGTGCCAGCGGCGGAATTACCTACGAGCAGTACTTC
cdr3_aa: CASGGITYEQYF

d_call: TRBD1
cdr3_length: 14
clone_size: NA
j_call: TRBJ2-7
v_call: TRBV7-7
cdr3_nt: TGTGCCAGCAGCTTGGGACAGGGGGCCTACGAGCAGTACTTC
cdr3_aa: CASSLGQGAYEQYF

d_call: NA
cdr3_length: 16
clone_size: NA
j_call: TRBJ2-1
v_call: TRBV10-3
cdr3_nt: TGTGCCATCAGTGAGTCTGAGGTCGCGAAATACAATGAGCAGTTCTTC
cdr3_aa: CAISESEVAKYNEQFF

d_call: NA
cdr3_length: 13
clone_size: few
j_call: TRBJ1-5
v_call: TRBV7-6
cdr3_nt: TGTGCCAGCAGGGCAGATGGCAATCAGCCCCAGCATTTT
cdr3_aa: CASRADGNQPQHF

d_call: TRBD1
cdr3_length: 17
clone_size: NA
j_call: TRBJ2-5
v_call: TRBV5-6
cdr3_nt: TGTGCCAGCAGCTGGCAACTACACGGACAGGGAAAAGAGACCCAGTACTTC
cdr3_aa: CASSWQLHGQGKETQYF

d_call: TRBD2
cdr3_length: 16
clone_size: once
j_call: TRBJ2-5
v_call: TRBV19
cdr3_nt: TGTGCCAGTAGTATACAGGGACTAGCGGGACGCGAGACCCAGTACTTC
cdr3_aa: CASSIQGLAGRETQYF

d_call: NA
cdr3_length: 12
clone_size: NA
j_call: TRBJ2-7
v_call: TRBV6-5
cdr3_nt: TGTGCCAGCAGTTATTCCCCCCACGAGCAGTACTTC
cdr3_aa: CASSYSPHEQYF